The clone carrying this TCR beta chain was counted ten times or more. Its specificity is not known. The sample comes from a study of early T cells in non-severe SARS-CoV-2 infection. TCRdb ran MiXCR on the 5' RACE reads and lists one entry per CDR3 protein. The sample yields some 110,000 distinct CDR3 sequences, about 15% seen once. Germline V gene data show CDR1 as SGHRS and CDR2 as YFSETQ. The V end was cut by 6 bases, the J end by 1 base, with 13 bases between. The CDR3 runs 14 residues. Findings and caveats of the study: Database matching using VDJdb favored anti-spike CD8 responses, with private and CD4 specificities left missing.

The rearrangement uses TRBV5-1 and TRBJ1-1; D is unresolved. The material sequenced was whole blood. The source is an adult who was a healthcare worker with PCR-confirmed SARS-CoV-2 infection or an uninfected control (not recorded which). DNA of the CDR3: TGCGCCAGCACCTCCCTCCCGGGGAACACTGAAGCTTTCTTT. Its translation: CASTSLPGNTEAFF.